This T cell receptor beta chain derives from a study of cytomegalovirus exposure and HLA in healthy donors. Study-level points and caveats: The study flagged around 150 TCR beta chains as cytomegalovirus-associated. In vitro work confirmed that three CMV-associated chains recognize CMV antigens. Most TCR beta V segments were productive about 87% or about 30% of the time in an earlier analysis.

The sample holds one count of this clone. As yet, its antigen is unknown. Germline assignment: CDR1 SGHDT and CDR2 YYEEEE. V was clipped by 1 base and J by 3 bases, with 16 bases between them. This CDR3 region has 16 residues. In the PCR, 60 Vbeta and 13 Jbeta primers were used. Sequenced by immunoSEQ multiplex PCR; TCRdb stores in-frame clones only, minus some. Of approximately 90,000 clones detected, under 85% appear once; the ten largest clones hold 1.2% to 1.5%. This chain uses TRBV5-6 with TRBJ1-1; D is ambiguous. The source of this sequence is a male donor in good health and CMV-seronegative. Specimen: PBMCs. The CDR3 nucleotides read TGTGCCAGCAGCTTGTATCGAGACATTTGGGACACTGAAGCTTTCTTT. Translated, it gives CASSLYRDIWDTEAFF.